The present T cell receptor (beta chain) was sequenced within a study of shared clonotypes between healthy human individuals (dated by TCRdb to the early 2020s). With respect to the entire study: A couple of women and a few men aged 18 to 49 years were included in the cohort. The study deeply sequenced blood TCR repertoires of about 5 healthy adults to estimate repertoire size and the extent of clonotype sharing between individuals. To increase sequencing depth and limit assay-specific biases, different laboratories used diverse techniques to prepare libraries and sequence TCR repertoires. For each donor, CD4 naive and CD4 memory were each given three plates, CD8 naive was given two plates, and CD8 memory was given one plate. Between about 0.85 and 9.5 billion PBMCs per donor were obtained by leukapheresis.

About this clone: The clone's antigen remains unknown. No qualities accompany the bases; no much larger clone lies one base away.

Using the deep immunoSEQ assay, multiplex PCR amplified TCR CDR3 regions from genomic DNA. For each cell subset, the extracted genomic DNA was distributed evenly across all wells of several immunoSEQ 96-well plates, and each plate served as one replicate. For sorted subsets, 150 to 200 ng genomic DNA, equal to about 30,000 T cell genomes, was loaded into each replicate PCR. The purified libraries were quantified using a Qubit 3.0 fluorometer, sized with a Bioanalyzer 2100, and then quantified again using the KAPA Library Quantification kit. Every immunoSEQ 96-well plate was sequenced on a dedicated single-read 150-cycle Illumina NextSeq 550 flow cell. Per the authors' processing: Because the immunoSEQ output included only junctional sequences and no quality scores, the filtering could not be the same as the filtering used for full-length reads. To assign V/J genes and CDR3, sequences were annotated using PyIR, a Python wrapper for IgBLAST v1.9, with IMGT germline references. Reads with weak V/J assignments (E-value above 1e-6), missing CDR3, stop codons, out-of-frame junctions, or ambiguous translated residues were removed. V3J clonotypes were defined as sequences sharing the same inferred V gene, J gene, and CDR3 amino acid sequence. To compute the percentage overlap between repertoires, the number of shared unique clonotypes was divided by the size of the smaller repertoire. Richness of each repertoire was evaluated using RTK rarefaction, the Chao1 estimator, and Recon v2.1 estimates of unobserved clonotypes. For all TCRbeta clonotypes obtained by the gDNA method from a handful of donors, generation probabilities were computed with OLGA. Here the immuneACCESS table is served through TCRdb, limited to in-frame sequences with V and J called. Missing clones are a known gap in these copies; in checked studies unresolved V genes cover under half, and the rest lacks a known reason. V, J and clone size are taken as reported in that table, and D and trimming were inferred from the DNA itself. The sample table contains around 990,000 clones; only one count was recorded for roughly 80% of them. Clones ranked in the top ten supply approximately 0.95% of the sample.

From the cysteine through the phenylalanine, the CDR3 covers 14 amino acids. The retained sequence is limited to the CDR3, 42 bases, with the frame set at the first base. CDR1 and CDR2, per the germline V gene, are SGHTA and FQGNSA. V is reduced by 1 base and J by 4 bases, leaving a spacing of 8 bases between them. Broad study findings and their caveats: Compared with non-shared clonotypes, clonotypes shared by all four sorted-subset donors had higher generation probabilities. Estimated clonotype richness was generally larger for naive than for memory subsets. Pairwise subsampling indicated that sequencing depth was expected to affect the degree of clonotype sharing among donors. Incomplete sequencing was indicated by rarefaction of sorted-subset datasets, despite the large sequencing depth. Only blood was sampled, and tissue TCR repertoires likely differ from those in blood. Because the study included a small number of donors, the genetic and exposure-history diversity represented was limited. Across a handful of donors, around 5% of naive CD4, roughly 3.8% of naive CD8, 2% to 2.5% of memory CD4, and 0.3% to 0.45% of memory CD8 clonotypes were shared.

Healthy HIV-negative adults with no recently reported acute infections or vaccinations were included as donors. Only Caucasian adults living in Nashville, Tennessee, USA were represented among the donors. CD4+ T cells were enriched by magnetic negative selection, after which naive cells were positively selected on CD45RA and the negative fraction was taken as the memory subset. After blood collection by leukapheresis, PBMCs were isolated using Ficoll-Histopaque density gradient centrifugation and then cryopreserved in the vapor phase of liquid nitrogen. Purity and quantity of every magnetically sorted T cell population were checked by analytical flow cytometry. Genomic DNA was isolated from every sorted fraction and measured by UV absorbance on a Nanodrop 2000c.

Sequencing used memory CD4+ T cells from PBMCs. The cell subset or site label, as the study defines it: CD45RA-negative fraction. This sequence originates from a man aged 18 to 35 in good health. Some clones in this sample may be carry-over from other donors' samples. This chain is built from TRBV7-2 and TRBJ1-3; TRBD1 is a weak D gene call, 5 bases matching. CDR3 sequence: CASSLVSGGNTIYF. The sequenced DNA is TGTGCCAGCAGCTTAGTGTCAGGGGGAAACACCATATATTTT.